This TCR beta chain was recorded in a study of blood T cell repertoires in COVID-19. Study details: Donors in the United States, Italy and Spain gave samples during acute or convalescent COVID-19. Sources were T cells, B-cell-depleted T cells, or PBMCs; the material itself was cDNA or gDNA.

Trimming took 2 bases from V and 2 from J, leaving 15 bases between them. Germline-derived CDR1 and CDR2 are SGHTA and FQGTGA. The CDR3 consists of 16 residues. In the original processing: Counts of nucleated cells, estimated from reference gene primer amplification, were obtained. The repertoire was sequenced with immunoSEQ multiplex PCR; TCRdb's copy has only in-frame clones and lacks some. That table gives V, J and clone size, and the DNA gave D and trimming. Of approximately 31,000 clones listed, 93% are singletons. The sequenced material came from peripheral blood. This sequence originates from a male donor with active COVID-19. This rearrangement joins TRBV7-3 to TRBJ1-2; D is possibly TRBD1 (5 bases). The CDR3 region has the DNA TGTGCCAGCAGCTTAGGAACAGGCCGAACCAACTATGGCTACACCTTC. The encoded protein is CASSLGTGRTNYGYTF. Based on the CDR3 plus reference TRBV7-3 and TRBJ1-2, the full variable domain is GAGVSQTPSNKVTEKGKYVELRCDPISGHTALYWYRQSLGQGPEFLIYFQGTGAADDSGLPNDRFFAVRPEGSVSTLKIQRTERGDSAVYLCASSLGTGRTNYGYTFGSGTRLTVV.